This T cell receptor beta chain was sequenced for a study of cytomegalovirus exposure and HLA in healthy donors. Whole-study context: Genetic ancestry analysis placed around four fifths of the 398 donors that were genotyped in the Caucasian-associated cluster.

General observations from the study: Confirmation in vitro established that a few CMV-associated chains were specific for CMV antigens. The likely origin of a cluster of highly shared sequence variants was a sequencing artifact. An assumption of roughly uniform sequencing depth across donors underlay the presence/absence analyses.

In germline, CDR1 is MDHEN, CDR2 SYDVKM. The CDR3 runs to 15 residues. Unmatched junction bases numbered 1, after V lost 3 bases and J lost 3 bases. For this clone: Its matching antigen is unknown. The same CDR3 arises from other DNA sequences in this sample as well.

The PCR employed 60 Vbeta primers together with 13 Jbeta primers. Data came from immunoSEQ multiplex PCR; TCRdb stores just in-frame clones and leaves some out. Among some 150,000 clones listed, roughly four fifths were seen once. This clonotype was sampled from a young man in good health and CMV-seropositive. The sequencing sample was made of PBMCs. V is TRBV28 and J is TRBJ2-7; 14 positions match TRBD2. CDR3 sequence: CASSLGTSGSYEQYF. CDR3 bases: TGTGCCAGCAGTTTGGGGACTAGCGGGAGCTACGAGCAGTACTTC.